This T cell receptor (beta chain) was retrieved from a study of control samples from healthy donors and cancer patients. This CDR3 spans 13 amino acids. Germline V gene sequence: CDR1 LNHDA, CDR2 SQIVND (reference sequence). Trimming cost V 5 bases and J 6 bases; bases outside gene matches: 4. This table comes from immunoSEQ multiplex PCR, and its TCRdb copy is limited to in-frame clones, with some not included. The sample includes 140,000 or so clones, about nine tenths of them seen just once. The sample comprised blood. The V and J genes are TRBV19 and TRBJ2-4; 7 nucleotides align to TRBD1. This sequence originates from a man younger than 45 in good health. The CDR3 DNA is TGTGCCAGTAGTGCCCGGGACAGAAACATTCAGTACTTC. It is translated as CASSARDRNIQYF.